This T cell receptor (beta chain) was sequenced during a study of cytomegalovirus exposure and HLA in healthy donors. The CDR3 totals 15 residues. The germline V gene has CDR1 MDHEN and CDR2 SYDVKM. J gave up 9 bases and V 6 bases, and 15 bases lay outside the gene matches. To note about this clone: The antigen is not known.

The PCR employed 60 Vbeta primers together with 13 Jbeta primers. In the authors' methods: The count from a later analysis was 60 million to 85 million unique TCR beta chains, 9.5 million to 11 million of them shared. Clones were read by immunoSEQ multiplex PCR, and TCRdb kept only the in-frame ones, dropping some. V and J calls and clone size are those listed in that table; D and trimming were worked out from the DNA. The sample has fewer than 110,000 clones; more than 65% are singletons. Overall study findings and caveats: It was confirmed in vitro that three of the CMV-associated chains were specific for CMV antigens. Within an earlier analysis, most TCR beta V segments proved productive either about 87% or about 30% of the time.

The sample comprised PBMCs. The receptor was derived from a man under 40 in good health and CMV-seronegative. J is TRBJ2-7 and V is TRBV28; 9 nucleotides align to TRBD1. The CDR3 bases are TGTGCCAGCAGGCCTCTCCGGGACAGGGTGGGACGGCAGTACTTC. It yields the protein CASRPLRDRVGRQYF.